This T cell receptor (beta chain) was identified during a study of T cell repertoires in cytomegalovirus infection. About the study: Through public TCR beta signatures, both CMV infection and matching HLA type were indicated. Study-wide results and caveats: The response measured ex vivo was dominated by TCR beta clonotypes (HLA-C-restricted and CMV-specific).

This clonotype was seen only a few times. As yet, its antigen is unknown. The CDR3 is 14 residues long. The germline gives CDR1 MGHRA, CDR2 YSYEKL. V was clipped by 0 bases and J by 6 bases; unmatched bases: 4. TCRdb processed the reads anew with MiXCR; each CDR3 protein has one entry. The sample comprises 400,000 or so distinct CDR3 sequences, over 15% of which are singletons, and approximately 8% rests with the top ten. The rearrangement joins TRBV4-1 to TRBJ1-2; 7 nucleotides agree with TRBD1. Sequenced sample: PBMCs. The TCR comes from a human donor in good health (CMV status not recorded). Some clones in this sample may be carry-over from other donors' samples. The CDR3 loop is CASSQEDRSHGYTF. In DNA, the CDR3 is TGCGCCAGCAGCCAAGAGGACAGGAGCCATGGCTACACCTTC.